Below, 18 T cell receptor beta chains from the same sample are listed, as sequenced in a study of identical twins. TCRdb processed the 5' RACE reads anew with MiXCR; each CDR3 protein has one entry. Of 400,000 to 550,000 distinct CDR3 sequences in the sample, 20% to 25% were seen once. This same sample was also taken into another study, of T cells expressing NK-cell markers.

The sequenced material came from CD4+ T cells sorted from blood. Source of these receptors: a woman aged 18-29 years in good health.

This clonotype was detected only once. As DNA, the CDR3 is TGCAGTGCTATATCCAGAACCGGCACAGATACGCAGTATTTT. Encoded protein: CSAISRTGTDTQYF. This chain links TRBV20-1 with TRBJ2-3; D is uncertain. The ends were cut back, 4 bases at V and 1 base at J, with 12 bases in the middle. The germline gives CDR1 DFQATT, CDR2 SNEGSKA (reference sequence). This CDR3 contains 14 residues.

This clonotype occurred a few times. The rearrangement joins TRBV11-3 to TRBJ2-1; D uncertain. Germline loops: CDR1 SGHNT, CDR2 YENEEA. The CDR3 runs 11 residues. V lost 3 bases and J 8 bases, leaving 5 bases between the germline ends. The DNA for the CDR3 is TGTGCCAGCAGCTTCGCGGATGAGCAGTTCTTC. Translated, it gives CASSFADEQFF.

In this sample, this clonotype turned up a few times. This chain joins TRBV7-9 and TRBJ2-3; 9 bases align to TRBD1. The CDR3 has 15 amino acids. Germline assignment: CDR1 SEHNR and CDR2 FQNEAQ (reference sequence). V was pared by 5 bases and J by 4 bases, with 7 bases of the junction left unmatched. The CDR3 DNA sequence: TGTGCCAGCAGCGGCCGGGACAGGGTGGCAGATACGCAGTATTTT. Protein: CASSGRDRVADTQYF. Variable domain in full (rest from reference TRBV7-9 and TRBJ2-3): DTGVSQNPRHKITKRGQNVTFRCDPISEHNRLYWYRQTLGQGPEFLTYFQNEAQLEKSRLLSDRFSAERPKGSFSTLEIQRTEQGDSAMYLCASSGRDRVADTQYFGPGTRLTVL.

There are a few counts of this clonotype. This chain joins TRBV12-5 and TRBJ2-7; D may be TRBD2 (7 bases). This CDR3 contains 14 residues. CDR1 and CDR2 (germline): LGHNT, FRNRAP. V was clipped by 7 bases and J by 5 bases, with 18 bases between them. For the CDR3, the DNA is TGTGCTAGTGCCCTCTTGGGGGGGGCCAACGAGCAGTACTTC. Protein product: CASALLGGANEQYF.

The chain carries TRBV20-1 and TRBJ2-7; D is undetermined. The CDR3 is made up of 12 amino acids. Germline V gene sequence: CDR1 DFQATT, CDR2 SNEGSKA (reference sequence). With 3 bases removed from V and 3 bases from J, the gap between germline ends came to 9 bases. CDR3 protein: CSASNRHYEQYF. The CDR3 DNA sequence: TGCAGTGCTAGCAACAGACACTACGAGCAGTACTTC.

The chain uses TRBV20-1 and TRBJ2-7, with 7 bases matching TRBD1. The ends lost 5 bases at V and 4 bases at J; junction bases unmatched: 8. Germline V lookup: CDR1 DFQATT, CDR2 SNEGSKA (reference sequence). The CDR3 is made up of 13 amino acids. The CDR3 sequence is CSAETTGQYEQYF. The DNA of the CDR3 is TGCAGTGCTGAAACTACGGGACAGTACGAGCAGTACTTC.

The chain combines TRBV21-1 with TRBJ2-5; the listed D gene, TRBD1, was not tested against the DNA. TRBV21-1 is a documented pseudogene. This CDR3 contains 15 residues. The CDR3 loop reads CASSNLNRGHHPSHF. DNA for the CDR3: TGTGCCAGCAGCAATCTCAACAGGGGGCATCATCCATCCCACTTC.

A few counts support this clonotype. The chain links TRBV11-2 to TRBJ2-1; D ambiguous. Germline CDR1 is SGHAT and CDR2 is FQNNGV. V was clipped by 5 bases and J by 5 bases, with 10 bases between them. The CDR3 sequence is 13 residues long. CDR3 protein: CASSLRQDNEQFF. The DNA for the CDR3 is TGTGCCAGCAGCCTCCGGCAGGACAATGAGCAGTTCTTC.

This clonotype was seen a handful of times. The rearrangement uses TRBV9 and TRBJ2-5; no clear D. The V gene lost 0 bases and the J gene lost 5 bases, with 17 bases spanning the gap. Germline V gene data show CDR1 as SGDLS and CDR2 as YYNGEE. This CDR3 comprises 16 residues. CDR3: CASSVGSRLELETQYF. The CDR3 DNA reads as TGTGCCAGCAGCGTAGGCTCCAGACTTGAGTTGGAGACCCAGTACTTC. Full variable domain (remainder filled in from reference TRBV9 and TRBJ2-5): DSGVTQTPKHLITATGQRVTLRCSPRSGDLSVYWYQQSLDQGLQFLIQYYNGEERAKGNILERFSAQQFPDLHSELNLSSLELGDSALYFCASSVGSRLELETQYFGPGTRLLVL.

V gene TRBV15 combines with J gene TRBJ2-7; the D is unclear. Deletions cut 0 bases from V and 4 bases from J, with 13 bases between. CDR3 length: 15 amino acids. Germline V CDR1 and CDR2: LNHNV, YYDKDF (reference sequence). The CDR3 sequence: CATSRDDLVGYEQYF. In DNA form, the CDR3 reads TGTGCCACCAGCAGAGATGATCTAGTGGGATACGAGCAGTACTTC.

This clonotype was detected a few times. The V call is TRBV7-2, the J call TRBJ2-7; 7 bases are shared with TRBD2. The CDR3 loop spans 14 amino acids. Unmatched junction bases numbered 9, after V lost 7 bases and J lost 3 bases. The germline V gene encodes CDR1 SGHTA and CDR2 FQGNSA. Here the CDR3 reads CASMGGSAFYEQYF. The CDR3 nucleotides are TGTGCCAGCATGGGCGGGAGCGCCTTCTACGAGCAGTACTTC.

This clonotype was seen only a few times. The CDR3 reads CASSRGLAGGWNTQYF. The CDR3 DNA reads as TGTGCCAGCAGCCGGGGACTAGCGGGAGGATGGAATACGCAGTATTTT. V is TRBV6-1 and J is TRBJ2-3; 15 nucleotides align to TRBD2. The CDR3 is 16 amino acids. In germline, CDR1 is MNHNS, CDR2 SASEGT. The V gene end was trimmed by 6 bases and the J gene end by 7 bases; junction bases not matched to a gene: 8.

The chain couples TRBV15 to TRBJ1-1; D unresolved. The CDR3 consists of 17 residues. Germline V gives CDR1 LNHNV, CDR2 YYDKDF (reference sequence). V lost 0 bases and J 0 bases, leaving 14 bases between the germline ends. CDR3 residues: CATSRDQYSFMNTEAFF. The CDR3 DNA sequence: TGTGCCACCAGCAGAGATCAGTATAGTTTCATGAACACTGAAGCTTTCTTT.

This clonotype was counted only a few times. The chain is built from TRBV2 and TRBJ2-1; 9 bases match TRBD2. CDR3 length: 14 amino acids. CDR1 and CDR2 from the germline V gene are SNHLY and FYNNEI. Trimming at V came to 3 bases and at J to 10 bases, leaving 7 bases not matched to a gene. The CDR3: CASSEGVAGVEQFF. As DNA, the CDR3 is TGTGCCAGCAGTGAGGGGGTAGCGGGAGTGGAGCAGTTCTTC. The entire variable domain, with the rest obtained from reference TRBV2 and TRBJ2-1, is as follows: EPEVTQTPSHQVTQMGQEVILRCVPISNHLYFYWYRQILGQKVEFLVSFYNNEISEKSEIFDDQFSVERPDGSNFTLKIRSTKLEDSAMYFCASSEGVAGVEQFFGPGTRLTVL.

The J gene is TRBJ2-4, the V gene TRBV2; possibly TRBD1 for D (5 bases). The CDR3 is made up of 14 amino acids. Trimming left V 3 bases short and J 7 bases short, with 13 bases between. Germline V lookup: CDR1 SNHLY, CDR2 FYNNEI. CDR3 DNA sequence: TGTGCCAGCAGTGATGGGGCTGCGAGGAACATTCAGTACTTC. Translated: CASSDGAARNIQYF.

This chain uses TRBV20-1 with TRBJ2-1, with 9 nucleotides matching TRBD1. Germline CDR1 and CDR2: DFQATT and SNEGSKA (reference sequence). The CDR3 loop spans 15 amino acids. J was trimmed by 3 bases and V by 4 bases; bases with no gene match: 7. DNA of the CDR3: TGCAGTGCTACCCCGGACAGGGGAAACTACAATGAGCAGTTCTTC. Amino acid sequence: CSATPDRGNYNEQFF.

This clonotype has more than one count but fewer than ten. This chain uses TRBV18 with TRBJ1-1; TRBD1 is a possible D gene (6 bases). The CDR3 length is 15 residues. Germline lookup yields CDR1 KGHSH and CDR2 LQKENI. Trimming left V 0 bases short and J 1 base short, with 9 bases between. The CDR3 protein is CASSPPQGTNTEAFF. CDR3 coding DNA: TGTGCCAGCTCACCACCTCAGGGGACGAACACTGAAGCTTTCTTT. The full variable domain, completed using reference TRBV18 and TRBJ1-1, is NAGVMQNPRHLVRRRGQEARLRCSPMKGHSHVYWYRQLPEEGLKFMVYLQKENIIDESGMPKERFSAEFPKEGPSILRIQQVVRGDSAAYFCASSPPQGTNTEAFFGQGTRLTVV.

The CDR3 spells CASSSSLNTQYF. The CDR3 DNA sequence: TGTGCCAGCAGCTCGTCTCTTAATACGCAGTATTTT. The chain has TRBV7-2 and TRBJ2-3, with D unresolved. Germline assignment: CDR1 SGHTA and CDR2 FQGNSA. V lost 4 bases to trimming and J lost 7 bases, with 9 bases between them. This CDR3 spans 12 amino acids.